The 4 T cell receptor beta chains below all came from one sample that was sequenced in a study of blood T cell repertoires in COVID-19. Assay: immunoSEQ multiplex PCR; the TCRdb copy retains only in-frame clones and omits some. The data contain a few hundred thousand clones, 85% of them singletons. The sequenced material came from peripheral blood. The receptors derive from a woman younger than 30 with acute or convalescent COVID-19.

The V and J genes are TRBV11-2 and TRBJ1-4; D is ambiguous. This CDR3 spans 16 amino acids. V lost 5 bases to trimming and J lost 3 bases, with 16 bases between them. The germline V gene encodes CDR1 SGHAT and CDR2 FQNNGV. CDR3 bases: TGTGCCAGCAGCCCATACCACTCAACGGCTAATGAAAAACTGTTTTTT. Translating gives CASSPYHSTANEKLFF.

This clone appeared once. The rearrangement links TRBV7-2 to TRBJ1-1, with D possibly matching TRBD1 (5 bases). This CDR3 comprises 15 residues. Germline CDR1 and CDR2: SGHTA and FQGNSA. V lost 5 bases, J lost 1 base, and 14 bases lay in between. This CDR3 reads CASSPEGATNTEAFF. In nucleotides, the CDR3 is TGTGCCAGCAGCCCCGAAGGGGCGACGAACACTGAAGCTTTCTTT.

The chain has TRBV15 and TRBJ1-1, with TRBD1 matching 9 bases. Trimming removed 6 bases from V and 6 bases from J; junction bases left unmatched: 5. The CDR3 covers 13 residues. The germline gives CDR1 LNHNV, CDR2 YYDKDF (reference sequence). The CDR3 bases are TGTGCCACCAGAGGGACAGGGATAGCTGAAGCTTTCTTT. This codes for CATRGTGIAEAFF. Full variable domain (outside the CDR3, taken from reference TRBV15 and TRBJ1-1): DAMVIQNPRYQVTQFGKPVTLSCSQTLNHNVMYWYQQKSSQAPKLLFHYYDKDFNNEADTPDNFQSRRPNTSFCFLDIRSPGLGDTAMYLCATRGTGIAEAFFGQGTRLTVV.

CDR3 sequence (DNA): TGTGCCAGCAGCTTCCTTGGTGTAGGGGGACTAGGCACTGAAGCTTTCTTT. It is translated as CASSFLGVGGLGTEAFF. The rearrangement joins TRBV5-6 to TRBJ1-1; D possibly corresponds to TRBD1 (6 bases). The germline V and J ends were trimmed by 2 bases and 4 bases, with 21 bases remaining between them. The CDR3 runs to 17 residues. Germline CDR1 and CDR2: SGHDT and YYEEEE.